This T cell receptor beta chain is drawn from a study of blood T cell repertoires in COVID-19. Study context: COVID-19 samples from acute and convalescent phases originated in the United States, Italy and Spain. T cells, B-cell-depleted T cells, or PBMCs supplied cDNA or gDNA.

In the study's own analysis: From reference gene primer amplification, estimates of nucleated cell counts were derived. Assay used: immunoSEQ multiplex PCR; TCRdb lists only in-frame clones, some missing. From that table come the V and J calls and clone size; the DNA was used to work out D and trimming. This sample has 150,000 or so clones; approximately 75% occur once, and the top ten carry approximately 11%. From germline, CDR1 is MNHEY and CDR2 SVGEGT. The CDR3 totals 13 residues. Deletions cut 3 bases from V and 8 bases from J, with 13 bases between. This TCR was sampled from a human donor in a cohort sampled during active COVID-19. The material sequenced was peripheral blood. The chain has TRBV6-2 or TRBV6-3 and TRBJ1-1; D is perhaps TRBD1 (5 bases). As DNA, the CDR3 is TGTGCCAGCAGTTATGGGGCCCGACCGGAAGCTTTCTTT. As protein: CASSYGARPEAFF.